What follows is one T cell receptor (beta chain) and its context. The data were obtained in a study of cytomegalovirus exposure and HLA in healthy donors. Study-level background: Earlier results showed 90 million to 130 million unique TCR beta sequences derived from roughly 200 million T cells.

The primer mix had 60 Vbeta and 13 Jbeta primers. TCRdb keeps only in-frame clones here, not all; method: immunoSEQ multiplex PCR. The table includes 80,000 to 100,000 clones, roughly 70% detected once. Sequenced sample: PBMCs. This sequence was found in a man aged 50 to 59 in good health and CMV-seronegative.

The CDR3 here is CASSHGGDSYEQYF. Written as DNA, the CDR3 is TGCGCCAGCAGCCACGGAGGGGACTCCTACGAGCAGTACTTC. V is TRBV4-3 and J is TRBJ2-7; tentatively, D is TRBD2 (6 bases). CDR1 is LGHNA, CDR2 YSLEER, per germline. V was trimmed by 3 bases and J by 0 bases, leaving 9 bases between them. This CDR3 contains 14 residues.